The clone carrying this T cell receptor beta chain was seen once. The antigen is not known. MiXCR, run by TCRdb on the reads, gives a single entry per CDR3 protein. The table lists around 430,000 distinct CDR3 sequences, under 45% of them singletons. The data originate from a study of T cell repertoires in cytomegalovirus infection. Looking at the study overall: TCR beta signatures that were public indicated CMV infection and matching HLA type.

In germline, CDR1 is SSHAT, CDR2 FNYEAQ (reference sequence). There are 15 residues in the CDR3. The V gene lost 1 base and the J gene lost 5 bases, with 14 bases spanning the gap. The sequenced sample was cultured PBMCs, obtained from culture after CMV antigen stimulation. The chain has TRBV7-7 and TRBJ2-5, with D possibly TRBD2 on 6 matching bases. The TCR originated in a human donor in good health (CMV status not recorded). Some clones in this sample may be carry-over from other donors' samples. The CDR3 sequence is CASSLEGMEGETQYF. The CDR3 DNA is TGTGCCAGCAGCTTAGAAGGGATGGAGGGGGAGACCCAGTACTTC.